The 8 T cell receptor beta chains below were found in one sample sequenced in a study of blood T cell repertoires in COVID-19. Sequencing was performed with immunoSEQ multiplex PCR; in TCRdb, only in-frame clones are kept and a portion is missing. This sample has tens of thousands of clones; more than 80% occur once, and the top ten carry about 13%. Sequencing was carried out using peripheral blood. The receptor set was obtained from a human donor in a cohort sampled during active COVID-19.

The chain links TRBV10-3 to TRBJ1-2, with D possibly TRBD1 on 5 matching bases. Deletions cut 4 bases from V and 5 bases from J, with 14 bases between. CDR3 length: 14 amino acids. CDR1 and CDR2 (germline): ENHRY, SYGVKD. The CDR3 region has the DNA TGTGCCATCAGTGTCGGGGGAGGGGCTTATGGCTACACCTTC. Protein: CAISVGGGAYGYTF.

This clone came up a few times. This CDR3 reads CASAMGGNTIYF. CDR3 sequence (DNA): TGTGCCAGCGCGATGGGCGGAAACACCATATATTTT. The chain employs TRBV2 and TRBJ1-3; no reliable D call. The CDR3 has 12 residues. In germline, CDR1 is SNHLY, CDR2 FYNNEI. V lost 8 bases to trimming and J lost 4 bases, with 9 bases between them.

This chain connects TRBV21-1 to TRBJ2-7; the D call in the table, TRBD1, was not verified against the DNA. TRBV21-1 represents a pseudogene. This CDR3 is built from 18 residues. In DNA, the CDR3 is TGTGCCAGCAGCAAAGGAGGGACAGGGGGCCGGGGCTCCTACGAGCAGTACTTC. Translation: CASSKGGTGGRGSYEQYF.

This clone was counted a few times. The J gene is TRBJ2-7, the V gene TRBV25-1; 7 nucleotides align to TRBD1. This CDR3 has 12 amino acids. Germline loops: CDR1 MGHDK, CDR2 SYGVNS. V was pared by 3 bases and J by 4 bases, with 0 bases of the junction left unmatched. Written as DNA, the CDR3 is TGTGCCAGCAGTGACAGGGGGTACGAGCAGTACTTC. As protein: CASSDRGYEQYF.

This sequence joins TRBV15 and TRBJ1-1; D possibly corresponds to TRBD1 (6 bases). Germline assignment: CDR1 LNHNV and CDR2 YYDKDF (reference sequence). V dropped 3 bases and J dropped 0 bases, with 11 bases sitting between them. This CDR3 has 15 residues. CDR3 loop: CATSSGQYMNTEAFF. The CDR3 bases are TGTGCCACCAGCAGCGGACAGTACATGAACACTGAAGCTTTCTTT.

The chain combines TRBV5-1 with TRBJ2-3; D remains unclear. Germline values: CDR1 SGHRS, CDR2 YFSETQ. The germline V and J ends were trimmed by 4 bases and 0 bases, with 12 bases remaining between them. This CDR3 contains 15 residues. This CDR3 is CASSPLGPSTDTQYF. The CDR3, as DNA: TGCGCCAGCAGCCCGTTGGGCCCAAGCACAGATACGCAGTATTTT.

This chain links TRBV9 with TRBJ2-3; D unresolved. This CDR3 contains 12 residues. Germline-derived CDR1 and CDR2 are SGDLS and YYNGEE. V was clipped by 2 bases and J by 6 bases, with 7 bases between them. CDR3 coding DNA: TGTGCCAGCAGCGTCCTCGGGGATACGCAGTATTTT. Protein product: CASSVLGDTQYF.

The chain is built from TRBV7-9 and TRBJ1-3; TRBD1 matches 8 bases. V lost 5 bases and J lost 15; bases outside the gene matches: 12. This CDR3 is built from 13 residues. Germline loops: CDR1 SEHNR, CDR2 FQNEAQ (reference sequence). The CDR3 nucleotides read TGTGCCAGCAGCAACTGGACAGGGCCTTATCCATATTTT. It is translated as CASSNWTGPYPYF.